A single sample is the source of the 29 T cell receptor beta chains below, sequenced in a study of blood T cell repertoires in COVID-19 (dated by TCRdb to the early 2020s). The receptor library was made with the immunoSEQ multiplex PCR assay. The source is immuneACCESS, and TCRdb retained only in-frame sequences with V and J called. Part of the clones is not carried over; for the studies checked, unresolved V genes explain less than half of this, and the remainder is unexplained. The sample table shows 250,000 to 350,000 clones, and over 75% are seen once. The ten largest make up 6.5% to 8% of the sample. Sequencing used peripheral blood. The receptor set was obtained from a woman in her thirties with COVID-19, enrolled during active disease.

This clone came up once. V and J are TRBV12-3 or TRBV12-4 and TRBJ1-5; no reliable D call. The germline V and J ends were trimmed by 3 bases and 4 bases, with 4 bases remaining between them. This CDR3 contains 12 residues. In DNA, the CDR3 is TGTGCCAGCAGTTTCTCTAATCAGCCCCAGCATTTT. Its protein is CASSFSNQPQHF.

This chain links TRBV28 with TRBJ2-1, with 7 bases that match TRBD2. V lost 5 bases to trimming and J lost 11 bases; unmatched junction nucleotides: 15. Per germline, CDR1 MDHEN and CDR2 SYDVKM. This CDR3 region has 15 residues. The CDR3 here is CASSPGASGITQQFF. The DNA of the CDR3 is TGTGCCAGCAGTCCTGGGGCTAGCGGCATTACGCAGCAGTTCTTC.

V is TRBV27 and J is TRBJ1-6; no firm D call. Looked up from germline, CDR1 is MNHEY and CDR2 is SMNVEV (reference sequence). Trimming shortened V by 7 bases and J by 10 bases, and 14 bases separated the two germline ends. The CDR3 is 13 residues long. CDR3: CASTLGLNSPLHF. DNA of the CDR3: TGTGCCAGCACCCTAGGCCTGAACTCACCCCTCCACTTT.

Points on this clone: The sample contains more than one DNA sequence encoding this CDR3. The genes are TRBV28 and TRBJ1-2; tentative D call: TRBD1 (6 bases). Looked up from germline, CDR1 is MDHEN and CDR2 is SYDVKM. This CDR3 contains 13 residues. Trimming took 3 bases from V and 4 from J, leaving 9 bases between them. The CDR3, as DNA: TGTGCCAGCAGTTTCAGGGGCCTCTATGGCTACACCTTC. Translation gives CASSFRGLYGYTF.

This chain uses TRBV7-3 with TRBJ2-3; 15 positions agree with TRBD2. The CDR3 totals 18 residues. The germline gives CDR1 SGHTA, CDR2 FQGTGA. Trimming took 9 bases from V and 4 from J; bases not matched to a gene: 14. CDR3 sequence (DNA): TGTGCCAGTCCCTTAGCGGGGACTAGCGGGAGGTCGGCAGATACGCAGTATTTT. Protein sequence: CASPLAGTSGRSADTQYF.

This chain connects TRBV15 to TRBJ1-6; unclear D gene. The CDR3 is made up of 13 amino acids. Between the trimmed V and J ends, which lost 4 bases and 5 bases, there was a span of 6 bases. Germline assignment: CDR1 LNHNV and CDR2 YYDKDF (reference sequence). This CDR3 reads CATSTRNNSPLHF. As DNA, the CDR3 is TGTGCCACCAGCACCAGAAATAATTCACCCCTCCACTTT.

This chain connects TRBV7-2 to TRBJ2-1, with D unclear. CDR3 length: 14 residues. Trimming left V 5 bases short and J 5 bases short, with 13 bases between. CDR1 SGHTA and CDR2 FQGNSA come from the germline V gene. CDR3 amino acids: CASSTAVGDNEQFF. The DNA for the CDR3 is TGTGCCAGCAGCACAGCCGTAGGTGACAATGAGCAGTTCTTC. The whole variable domain, filled in from reference TRBV7-2 and TRBJ2-1, reads GAGVSQSPSNKVTEKGKDVELRCDPISGHTALYWYRQSLGQGLEFLIYFQGNSAPDKSGLPSDRFSAERTGGSVSTLTIQRTQQEDSAVYLCASSTAVGDNEQFFGPGTRLTVL.

The chain carries TRBV7-2 and TRBJ2-3; no definite D call. V was trimmed by 1 base and J by 4 bases, leaving 9 bases between them. CDR1 is SGHTA and CDR2 is FQGNSA in the germline V gene. The CDR3 spans 14 residues. As DNA, the CDR3 is TGTGCCAGCAGCTTAGTGGGTAGCTCAGATACGCAGTATTTT. This codes for CASSLVGSSDTQYF.

The chain couples TRBV5-3 to TRBJ1-5; D not resolved. TRBV5-3 is noted as an ORF with a role that remains uncertain. This CDR3 comprises 15 residues. The ends were cut back, 3 bases at V and 1 base at J, with 11 bases in the middle. In DNA, the CDR3 is TGTGCCAGAAGCTGCCGGGAAGGGAGCAATCAGCCCCAGCATTTT. Translation: CARSCREGSNQPQHF.

The CDR3: CASSLWGGRGEKLFF. The CDR3, as DNA: TGTGCCAGCAGCTTATGGGGGGGGCGCGGAGAAAAACTGTTTTTT. The chain recombines TRBV7-2 with TRBJ1-4, with TRBD1 as a possible D gene (6 bases). The CDR3 is 15 amino acids. Trimming took 2 bases from V and 8 from J, leaving 15 bases between them. Germline lookup yields CDR1 SGHTA and CDR2 FQGNSA. Filled out from reference TRBV7-2 and TRBJ1-4, the complete variable domain reads GAGVSQSPSNKVTEKGKDVELRCDPISGHTALYWYRQSLGQGLEFLIYFQGNSAPDKSGLPSDRFSAERTGGSVSTLTIQRTQQEDSAVYLCASSLWGGRGEKLFFGSGTQLSVL.

The J gene is TRBJ2-7, the V gene TRBV21-1; the table's D gene call, TRBD2, was not cross checked with the DNA. TRBV21-1 is designated a pseudogene. The CDR3 runs 18 residues. Here the CDR3 DNA reads TGTGCCAGCAGCAAAAAACACCTTTACAAGCGGGAGGGTAAAGAGCAGTACTTC. As protein: CASSKKHLYKREGKEQYF.

The chain carries TRBV27 and TRBJ1-4, with D hard to call. V shed 2 bases and J shed 0 bases, with 10 bases lying between them. The CDR3 runs 16 residues. Per germline, CDR1 MNHEY and CDR2 SMNVEV (reference sequence). The CDR3 DNA is TGTGCCAGCAGTTTAGGGGAGGAGACAACTAATGAAAAACTGTTTTTT. It is translated as CASSLGEETTNEKLFF.

This chain links TRBV18 with TRBJ2-1; TRBD2 matches at 7 bases. Germline V gene data show CDR1 as KGHSH and CDR2 as LQKENI. This CDR3 is built from 12 residues. The V segment lost 6 bases and the J segment 10 bases; nucleotides outside the gene matches: 6. CDR3 sequence reads: CASSAGAEEQFF. The DNA for the CDR3 is TGTGCCAGCTCGGCGGGAGCGGAGGAGCAGTTCTTC.

The rearrangement joins TRBV2 to TRBJ1-5; D remains unclear. Trimming pared 7 bases from V and 1 base from J, leaving 14 bases between. CDR3 size: 15 residues. CDR1 and CDR2 from the germline V gene are SNHLY and FYNNEI. CDR3 sequence: CASTKFRESNQPQHF. In nucleotides, the CDR3 is TGTGCCAGCACAAAATTCCGGGAGAGCAATCAGCCCCAGCATTTT.

The gene calls are TRBV2 and TRBJ1-5; no clear D gene. The germline V and J ends were trimmed by 0 bases and 6 bases, with 9 bases remaining between them. The CDR3 loop spans 14 amino acids. Germline V gives CDR1 SNHLY, CDR2 FYNNEI. The CDR3 is CASSEATESQPQHF. CDR3 nucleotide sequence: TGTGCCAGCAGTGAAGCTACGGAGAGTCAGCCCCAGCATTTT.

The rearrangement links TRBV28 to TRBJ2-3; 8 nucleotides agree with TRBD1. There are 15 residues in the CDR3. CDR1 and CDR2 (germline): MDHEN, SYDVKM. Unmatched junction bases numbered 5, after V lost 5 bases and J lost 1 base. The CDR3 region is CASSPGQGGTDTQYF. In DNA, the CDR3 is TGTGCCAGCAGTCCTGGACAGGGAGGCACAGATACGCAGTATTTT.

The chain couples TRBV10-3 to TRBJ1-2; 7 bases are a match to TRBD1. Germline V gene lookup returns CDR1 ENHRY and CDR2 SYGVKD. V was pared by 5 bases and J by 6 bases, with 6 bases of the junction left unmatched. The CDR3 loop spans 13 amino acids. The CDR3 loop reads CAISLRGADGYTF. DNA for the CDR3: TGTGCCATCAGTCTCAGGGGGGCAGATGGCTACACCTTC.

The chain carries TRBV5-1 and TRBJ2-1; TRBD2 agrees at 9 bases. This CDR3 has 15 residues. The V gene's germline CDR1 is SGHRS and CDR2 YFSETQ. The V segment lost 4 bases and the J segment 6 bases; nucleotides outside the gene matches: 8. CDR3 in amino acids: CASSQIAGASNEQFF. CDR3 nucleotide sequence: TGCGCCAGCAGCCAGATAGCGGGAGCGAGCAATGAGCAGTTCTTC. Together with reference TRBV5-1 and TRBJ2-1, the CDR3 gives the full variable domain: KAGVTQTPRYLIKTRGQQVTLSCSPISGHRSVSWYQQTPGQGLQFLFEYFSETQRNKGNFPGRFSGRQFSNSRSEMNVSTLELGDSALYLCASSQIAGASNEQFFGPGTRLTVL.

V usage is TRBV19 and J usage is TRBJ2-7, with D possibly TRBD2 on 5 matching bases. The V and J ends lost 5 bases and 3 bases respectively, with 11 bases between them. This CDR3 spans 13 amino acids. The germline gives CDR1 LNHDA, CDR2 SQIVND (reference sequence). The CDR3 region is CASSERDYYEQYF. For the CDR3, the DNA is TGTGCCAGTAGTGAGCGAGACTACTACGAGCAGTACTTC.

This clone has only one observation. The J gene is TRBJ1-1, the V gene TRBV28; TRBD1 agrees at 9 bases. The germline V gene has CDR1 MDHEN and CDR2 SYDVKM. The CDR3 totals 16 residues. V dropped 5 bases and J dropped 13; count of bases not matched to a gene: 20. This CDR3 reads CASSPSGQGFEMGRFF. The CDR3 coding sequence is TGTGCCAGCAGTCCCTCGGGACAGGGTTTTGAAATGGGTCGTTTCTTT.

CDR3 residues: CASTIGGRNTEAFF. The CDR3 region has the DNA TGTGCCAGTACAATAGGGGGACGGAACACTGAAGCTTTCTTT. V gene TRBV19 combines with J gene TRBJ1-1, with D possibly being TRBD1 (6 bases). The CDR3 length is 14 residues. Germline V lookup: CDR1 LNHDA, CDR2 SQIVND (reference sequence). V lost 7 bases, J lost 1 base, and 13 bases lay in between.

V and J are TRBV19 and TRBJ2-7; 7 nucleotides agree with TRBD1. V lost 6 bases to trimming and J lost 2 bases; unmatched junction nucleotides: 4. The CDR3 totals 13 residues. Germline V gene data show CDR1 as LNHDA and CDR2 as SQIVND (reference sequence). The CDR3 nucleotides read TGTGCCAGTAGCCCGGGACAGACCTACGAGCAGTACTTC. Translation gives CASSPGQTYEQYF.

This clone came up once. The J gene is TRBJ2-1, the V gene TRBV5-6; 9 nucleotides match TRBD2. The germline V gene has CDR1 SGHDT and CDR2 YYEEEE. With V trimmed by 3 bases and J by 7 bases, 8 bases remained unmatched. CDR3 length equals 15 residues. The CDR3 is CASSSLAGLGNEQFF. In DNA form, the CDR3 reads TGTGCCAGCAGCTCCCTAGCGGGGTTAGGAAATGAGCAGTTCTTC.

J is TRBJ1-2 and V is TRBV4-1; 8 bases are a match to TRBD1. The CDR3 totals 16 residues. V shed 0 bases and J 1 base; nucleotides not matched to a gene: 4. Germline V CDR1 and CDR2: MGHRA, YSYEKL. This CDR3 reads CASSQEGTGFNYGYTF. CDR3 nucleotide sequence: TGCGCCAGCAGCCAAGAGGGGACAGGATTTAACTATGGCTACACCTTC.

The rearrangement links TRBV27 to TRBJ1-5; TRBD1 agrees at 9 bases. The CDR3 sequence is 16 residues long. CDR1 is MNHEY, CDR2 SMNVEV, per germline (reference sequence). The V segment lost 9 bases and the J segment 0 bases; nucleotides outside the gene matches: 9. In DNA, the CDR3 is TGTGCCAGTGGACAGGGGTTGGGTGATAGCAATCAGCCCCAGCATTTT. Translating it yields CASGQGLGDSNQPQHF.

In DNA form, the CDR3 reads TGTGCCAGCAGCTCCGGACAGGTAAACACTGAAGCTTTCTTT. Protein sequence: CASSSGQVNTEAFF. The rearrangement joins TRBV7-3 to TRBJ1-1; TRBD1 aligns across 7 bases. CDR1 SGHTA and CDR2 FQGTGA come from the germline V gene. J gave up 2 bases and V 4 bases, and 4 bases lay outside the gene matches. CDR3 length: 14 amino acids. The full variable domain, rest sourced from reference TRBV7-3 and TRBJ1-1, is GAGVSQTPSNKVTEKGKYVELRCDPISGHTALYWYRQSLGQGPEFLIYFQGTGAADDSGLPNDRFFAVRPEGSVSTLKIQRTERGDSAVYLCASSSGQVNTEAFFGQGTRLTVV.

The rearrangement uses TRBV27 and TRBJ2-1, with D maybe TRBD1 (6 bases). The CDR3 runs 15 residues. Trimming cost V 5 bases and J 9 bases, with 20 bases left between them. CDR1 and CDR2 from the germline V gene are MNHEY and SMNVEV (reference sequence). The CDR3 sequence is CASSKDRARVAEQFF. The CDR3 coding sequence is TGTGCCAGCAGTAAGGACAGAGCTCGGGTTGCTGAGCAGTTCTTC.

The chain is built from TRBV6-5 and TRBJ1-1; TRBD1 matches at 9 bases. Trimming cost V 6 bases and J 3 bases; bases outside gene matches: 5. The CDR3 has 14 amino acids. The V gene's germline CDR1 is MNHEY and CDR2 SVGAGI. The CDR3 reads CASSRDRVDTEAFF. The DNA of the CDR3 is TGTGCCAGCAGCCGGGACAGGGTCGACACTGAAGCTTTCTTT.

The chain uses TRBV7-2 and TRBJ2-1; the match to TRBD1 covers 10 bases. The trim removed 1 base at V and 7 bases at J, leaving 7 bases unmatched. This CDR3 is 16 amino acids long. Germline V gene data show CDR1 as SGHTA and CDR2 as FQGNSA. CDR3 sequence reads: CASSLERQGARNEQFF. Here the CDR3 DNA reads TGTGCCAGCAGCTTAGAGAGACAGGGGGCGAGGAATGAGCAGTTCTTC. The full variable domain, rest sourced from reference TRBV7-2 and TRBJ2-1, is GAGVSQSPSNKVTEKGKDVELRCDPISGHTALYWYRQSLGQGLEFLIYFQGNSAPDKSGLPSDRFSAERTGGSVSTLTIQRTQQEDSAVYLCASSLERQGARNEQFFGPGTRLTVL.